This passage covers 18 T cell receptor beta chains from one sample sequenced in a study of monozygotic twins with inflammatory bowel disease. No DNA is given; TCRdb re-called the 5' RACE reads and lists each CDR3 protein once. The specimen's table records 90,000 to 110,000 distinct CDR3 sequences. Sequencing used blood. These receptors came from a human donor with ulcerative colitis or Crohn's disease, or a healthy co-twin of an affected twin (not recorded which).

This chain uses TRBV4-1 with TRBJ2-3; the D call of TRBD2 rests on TCRdb alone, since no DNA is present to check it. This CDR3 is 17 amino acids long. The germline CDR1 and CDR2 sequences are MGHRA and YSYEKL. The CDR3 loop is CASSQHRLAERTDTQYF.

By frequency, this clonotype registers large. The CDR3 is CASSRDRTPGLDGYTF. This chain links TRBV6-5 with TRBJ1-2; TCRdb indicates TRBD1, and absent DNA this call remains unverified. Germline loops: CDR1 MNHEY, CDR2 SVGAGI. The CDR3 spans 16 residues.

The chain couples TRBV28 to TRBJ1-4; the TRBD1 assignment by TCRdb is unverifiable without DNA. The CDR3 spans 16 residues. Germline V gene data show CDR1 as MDHEN and CDR2 as SYDVKM. CDR3 protein: CASSLPGTGENEKLFF.

The chain couples TRBV6-1 to TRBJ2-1. The V gene's germline CDR1 is MNHNS and CDR2 SASEGT. This CDR3 has 15 amino acids. CDR3 loop: CASSTPRTTSSEQFF.

The genes are TRBV29-1 and TRBJ1-6; TCRdb proposes TRBD1, but this gene call is untestable without DNA. The V gene's germline CDR1 is SQVTM and CDR2 ANQGSEA. The CDR3 extends over 13 amino acids. This chain's CDR3 is CSARTAYNSPLHF.

The chain is built from TRBV11-2 and TRBJ2-7; the TCRdb call, TRBD2, lacks DNA for checking. Germline CDR1 is SGHAT and CDR2 is FQNNGV. The CDR3 is made up of 17 amino acids. CDR3 region: CASSLDPASGGFYEQYF.

CDR3 in amino acids: CASSLVQTTETQYF. The J gene is TRBJ2-5, the V gene TRBV7-9. Germline lookup yields CDR1 SEHNR and CDR2 FQNEAQ (reference sequence). CDR3 length equals 14 residues. The full variable domain, its missing parts supplied by reference TRBV7-9 and TRBJ2-5, is DTGVSQNPRHKITKRGQNVTFRCDPISEHNRLYWYRQTLGQGPEFLTYFQNEAQLEKSRLLSDRFSAERPKGSFSTLEIQRTEQGDSAMYLCASSLVQTTETQYFGPGTRLLVL.

V is TRBV12-3 or TRBV12-4 and J is TRBJ2-5. This CDR3 is 12 amino acids long. CDR3 loop: CAIGYLQETQYF.

This clonotype counts as medium-sized (0.01 to 0.1%) by frequency. The J gene is TRBJ1-1, the V gene TRBV20-1; TCRdb outputs TRBD1, but without DNA this stays unchecked. Germline V CDR1 and CDR2: DFQATT, SNEGSKA (reference sequence). This CDR3 contains 13 residues. The CDR3 loop reads CSARDRGHTEAFF.

The rearrangement links TRBV4-3 to TRBJ2-4; TCRdb's assignment of TRBD2 cannot be checked, as there is no DNA. The CDR3 loop spans 13 amino acids. Germline V gene sequence: CDR1 LGHNA, CDR2 YSLEER. CDR3 sequence reads: CASSRDPGLAVTF.

The CDR3 here is CASSMGLPGADTQYF. The genes are TRBV9 and TRBJ2-3. Germline values: CDR1 SGDLS, CDR2 YYNGEE. The CDR3 is 15 residues long.

The gene calls are TRBV6-2 or TRBV6-3 and TRBJ2-3. The CDR3 is made up of 14 amino acids. Germline CDR1 MNHEY, CDR2 SVGEGT. This chain's CDR3 is CASSYSRSRDTQYF.

V gene TRBV4-2 combines with J gene TRBJ2-7; TCRdb selects TRBD1, and the lack of DNA leaves this call unchecked. The CDR3 runs to 13 residues. The V gene's germline CDR1 is LGHNA and CDR2 YNFKEQ. The CDR3 sequence: CASSQSGTVSQYF.

The genes are TRBV27 and TRBJ1-6; TCRdb's assignment of TRBD1 cannot be checked, as there is no DNA. The CDR3 runs 15 residues. Germline values: CDR1 MNHEY, CDR2 SMNVEV (reference sequence). The chain's CDR3 is CASSFSRANNSPLHF.

This CDR3 reads CASSSHSGLTDTQYF. The rearrangement links TRBV7-2 to TRBJ2-3; TCRdb returns TRBD2, unconfirmable since there is no DNA. CDR1 and CDR2 (germline): SGHTA, FQGNSA. This CDR3 is built from 15 residues.

The gene calls are TRBV4-3 and TRBJ2-5. CDR1 is LGHNA and CDR2 is YSLEER in the germline V gene. The CDR3 covers 13 residues. CDR3 residues: CASSQVVGETQYF.

The chain has TRBV3-1 and TRBJ2-7; the TCRdb D gene call, TRBD2, has no DNA to confirm it. The germline V gene has CDR1 LGHDT and CDR2 YNNKEL (reference sequence). The CDR3 sequence is 16 residues long. This chain's CDR3 is CASSQDLLAVTYEQYF.

V and J are TRBV27 and TRBJ2-7; the TCRdb call, TRBD2, lacks DNA for checking. The CDR3 has 14 amino acids. The germline V gene has CDR1 MNHEY and CDR2 SMNVEV (reference sequence). The CDR3 is CASSRTSDTYEQYF.